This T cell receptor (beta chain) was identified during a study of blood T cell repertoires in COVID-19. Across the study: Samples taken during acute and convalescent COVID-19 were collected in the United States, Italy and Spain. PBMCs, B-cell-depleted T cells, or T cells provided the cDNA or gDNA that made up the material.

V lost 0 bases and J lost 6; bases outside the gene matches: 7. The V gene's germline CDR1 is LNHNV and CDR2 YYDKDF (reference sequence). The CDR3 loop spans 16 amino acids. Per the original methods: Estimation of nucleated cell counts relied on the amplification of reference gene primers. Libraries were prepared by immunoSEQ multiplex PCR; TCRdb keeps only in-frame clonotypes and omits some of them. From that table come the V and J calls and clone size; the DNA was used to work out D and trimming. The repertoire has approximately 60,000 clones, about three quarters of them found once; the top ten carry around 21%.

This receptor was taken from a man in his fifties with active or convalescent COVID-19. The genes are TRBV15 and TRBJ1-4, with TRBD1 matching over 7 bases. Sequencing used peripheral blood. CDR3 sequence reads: CATSREYGTAYEKLFF. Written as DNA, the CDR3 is TGTGCCACCAGCAGAGAATACGGGACAGCATATGAAAAACTGTTTTTT.